The T cell receptor beta chain described here comes from a study of T cell repertoires in cytomegalovirus infection. Study details: Public TCR beta signatures marked donors with CMV infection and the matching HLA.

Findings and limits, study-wide: The ex vivo response was dominated by HLA-C-restricted CMV-specific TCR beta clonotypes.

In germline, CDR1 is ENHRY, CDR2 SYGVKD. The CDR3 runs to 12 residues. V was shortened by 8 bases and J by 5 bases, with 12 bases between the two germline ends. Notes on this clonotype: No antigen is known for it.

TCRdb reprocessed the reads with MiXCR, giving one entry per CDR3 protein. Here the sample spans some 150,000 distinct CDR3 sequences, 20% to 30% being singletons. The J gene is TRBJ2-5, the V gene TRBV10-3; tentative D call: TRBD2 (6 bases). Sequencing was carried out using PBMCs. This receptor was obtained from a human donor in good health (CMV status not recorded). Some clones in this sample may be carry-over from other donors' samples. The DNA for the CDR3 is TGTGCCATCGGGGGGTCATCGGAGACCCAGTACTTC. Amino acids: CAIGGSSETQYF.